One and the same sample provided the 31 T cell receptor beta chains below, sequenced in a study of blood T cells in healthy people across ages. Primers used in a second PCR of roughly 7 to 11 cycles were a sample-barcoded 5' primer and a J-beta primer mix. MiXCR, applied by TCRdb to the 5' RACE reads, yields one record per CDR3 protein. This table has 790,000 or so distinct CDR3 sequences, roughly three fifths appearing once. The sample comprised blood. The receptors shown here come from a man aged 35-49 years in good health.

The rearrangement links TRBV5-1 to TRBJ2-3; weak D call: TRBD2 (6 bases). Germline-derived CDR1 and CDR2 are SGHRS and YFSETQ. There are 19 residues in the CDR3. Trimming cost V 2 bases and J 2 bases, with 24 bases left between them. CDR3 nucleotides: TGCGCCAGCAGCTTCCCACTATTGGCCAGACGGGGGAACACAGATACGCAGTATTTT. Translation: CASSFPLLARRGNTDTQYF. The full variable domain, in which reference TRBV5-1 and TRBJ2-3 provide the parts outside the CDR3, is KAGVTQTPRYLIKTRGQQVTLSCSPISGHRSVSWYQQTPGQGLQFLFEYFSETQRNKGNFPGRFSGRQFSNSRSEMNVSTLELGDSALYLCASSFPLLARRGNTDTQYFGPGTRLTVL.

This clonotype showed up just a few times. The chain carries TRBV29-1 and TRBJ1-1; a weak D match, TRBD1 (6 bases). Germline V CDR1 and CDR2: SQVTM, ANQGSEA. The CDR3 is 13 residues long. Trimming took off 5 bases at V and 3 bases at J, with 13 bases between the two ends. The CDR3 sequence is CSVQRQADTEAFF. The CDR3 nucleotides read TGCAGCGTTCAAAGACAGGCAGACACTGAAGCTTTCTTT.

This rearrangement joins TRBV12-3 or TRBV12-4 to TRBJ1-6; no reliable D call. The V end lost 7 bases, the J end lost 4 bases, and 11 bases lay between the germline ends. This CDR3 region has 14 residues. CDR3 protein: CASNLQQYNSPLHF. For the CDR3, the DNA is TGTGCCAGCAATCTACAGCAGTATAATTCACCCCTCCACTTT.

This clonotype was observed a few times. This chain joins TRBV27 and TRBJ2-1, with D possibly being TRBD2 (5 bases). V lost 6 bases, J lost 6 bases, and 12 bases lay in between. Germline V lookup: CDR1 MNHEY, CDR2 SMNVEV (reference sequence). The CDR3 spans 13 residues. Here the CDR3 DNA reads TGTGCCAGCAGACGGACTTCCGGCAATGAGCAGTTCTTC. Residues: CASRRTSGNEQFF.

The V call is TRBV7-9, the J call TRBJ2-5; D may be TRBD1 (5 bases). Trimming removed 3 bases from V and 7 bases from J, with 12 bases in between. The CDR3 totals 13 residues. Germline V gives CDR1 SEHNR, CDR2 FQNEAQ (reference sequence). The CDR3 region has the DNA TGTGCCAGCAGCTTGGAACAGGTCGGGACCCAGTACTTC. Protein: CASSLEQVGTQYF.

The chain links TRBV6-2 or TRBV6-3 to TRBJ2-3; 11 nucleotides match TRBD2. The CDR3 extends over 17 amino acids. Germline loops: CDR1 MNHEY, CDR2 SVGEGT. The V and J ends lost 5 bases and 5 bases, in that order; junction bases with no gene match: 12. CDR3 DNA: TGTGCCAGCAGTCTCGCTACTAGCGGGAGTTATAGAGATACGCAGTATTTT. Its translation: CASSLATSGSYRDTQYF.

Written as DNA, the CDR3 is TGTGCCAGCCCTCCAACGTGGGGGCGAGGTAGCACAGATACGCAGTATTTT. Its translation is CASPPTWGRGSTDTQYF. The gene calls are TRBV28 and TRBJ2-3; D possibly corresponds to TRBD1 (6 bases). This CDR3 has 17 amino acids. Deletions cut 8 bases from V and 0 bases from J, with 21 bases between. The V gene's germline CDR1 is MDHEN and CDR2 SYDVKM.

This clonotype was detected only a few times. The chain joins TRBV11-1 to TRBJ2-1, with D tentatively TRBD1 or TRBD2 (6 bases each). In germline, CDR1 is SGHAT, CDR2 FQDESV (reference sequence). Trimming shortened V by 5 bases and J by 4 bases, and 21 bases separated the two germline ends. The CDR3 is 17 residues long. The CDR3 region is CASSEAQGRGLYNEQFF. CDR3 coding DNA: TGTGCCAGCAGCGAAGCCCAGGGCAGGGGACTTTACAATGAGCAGTTCTTC.

The CDR3, as DNA: TGTGCCAGCAGCTTACAGGATATCTCGGGGCAGCCCCAGCATTTT. It specifies CASSLQDISGQPQHF. The V call is TRBV7-2, the J call TRBJ1-5, with no clear D. CDR1 and CDR2 from the germline V gene are SGHTA and FQGNSA. The CDR3 length is 15 residues. Trimming left V 2 bases short and J 7 bases short, with 15 bases between.

This chain uses TRBV3-1 with TRBJ2-3; D assignment may be TRBD1 or TRBD2 (6 bases each). The CDR3 loop spans 15 amino acids. V was pared by 1 base and J by 7 bases, with 15 bases between. CDR1 and CDR2 from the germline V gene are LGHDT and YNNKEL (reference sequence). The CDR3 DNA sequence: TGTGCCAGCAGCCAAGTTGCGACTAGGGGGAATACGCAGTATTTT. Residues: CASSQVATRGNTQYF.

This sequence joins TRBV6-1 and TRBJ2-6, with 9 bases aligning to TRBD1. In germline, CDR1 is MNHNS, CDR2 SASEGT. This CDR3 spans 17 amino acids. V lost 2 bases and J lost 3; bases outside the gene matches: 5. As DNA, the CDR3 is TGTGCCAGCAGTGAATTAGGGACAGGGTTTGGGGCCAACGTCCTGACTTTC. Translated: CASSELGTGFGANVLTF.

This clonotype was seen at least ten times. The gene calls are TRBV7-6 and TRBJ2-5; D is unclear. The CDR3 extends over 12 amino acids. Looked up from germline, CDR1 is SGHVS and CDR2 is FNYEAQ. The V end was cut by 5 bases, the J end by 3 bases, with 7 bases between. CDR3 residues: CASSRIEETQYF. The CDR3 DNA reads as TGTGCCAGCAGCCGAATAGAAGAGACCCAGTACTTC.

V is TRBV11-2 and J is TRBJ2-5; D not certain. CDR1 and CDR2 (germline): SGHAT, FQNNGV. This CDR3 comprises 12 residues. V was cut by 6 bases and J by 0 bases, with 5 bases left in between. CDR3 DNA: TGTGCCAGCAGGTCCGACCAAGAGACCCAGTACTTC. This codes for CASRSDQETQYF.

The rearrangement uses TRBV7-2 and TRBJ1-2; D ambiguous. Trimming removed 1 base at V and 7 bases at J, with 16 bases between. Germline-derived CDR1 and CDR2 are SGHTA and FQGNSA. The CDR3 covers 15 residues. The CDR3 DNA is TGTGCCAGCAGCTTAGTGGGCTGGGCGGTAGGTGGCTACACCTTC. It is translated as CASSLVGWAVGGYTF. The full variable domain, its missing parts supplied by reference TRBV7-2 and TRBJ1-2, is GAGVSQSPSNKVTEKGKDVELRCDPISGHTALYWYRQSLGQGLEFLIYFQGNSAPDKSGLPSDRFSAERTGGSVSTLTIQRTQQEDSAVYLCASSLVGWAVGGYTFGSGTRLTVV.

J is TRBJ2-4 and V is TRBV5-6, with 13 positions matching TRBD2. Germline values: CDR1 SGHDT, CDR2 YYEEEE. The CDR3 is 16 amino acids. V dropped 3 bases and J dropped 5; count of bases not matched to a gene: 5. The DNA for the CDR3 is TGTGCCAGCAGCTCCGGACTAGCGGGAGTAGAAAACATTCAGTACTTC. The encoded protein is CASSSGLAGVENIQYF.

This clonotype was seen only a few times. This chain connects TRBV20-1 to TRBJ2-7; TRBD2 agrees at 7 bases. This CDR3 comprises 13 residues. Germline V gene sequence: CDR1 DFQATT, CDR2 SNEGSKA (reference sequence). With V trimmed by 2 bases and J by 2 bases, 3 bases remained unmatched. DNA for the CDR3: TGCAGTGCTAGATCCCTAGCGGCCTACGAGCAGTACTTC. Translation gives CSARSLAAYEQYF.

This clonotype was counted ten times or more. This chain connects TRBV20-1 to TRBJ1-5, with D maybe TRBD1 (5 bases). Per the germline V gene, CDR1 is DFQATT and CDR2 is SNEGSKA (reference sequence). V dropped 5 bases and J dropped 7 bases, with 15 bases sitting between them. The CDR3 loop spans 13 amino acids. The CDR3 sequence is CSAAGSEWQPQHF. In DNA form, the CDR3 reads TGCAGTGCTGCAGGGTCAGAGTGGCAGCCCCAGCATTTT.

With regard to this clonotype: At one of its ends the junction is not consistent with the germline gene, which may arise from a read error. This rearrangement joins TRBV5-6 to TRBJ2-3, with D tentatively TRBD2 (5 bases). From germline, CDR1 is SGHDT and CDR2 YYEEEE. CDR3 size: 15 residues. The CDR3 nucleotides read TGTGCCAGCAGCTTGATCCTGGGGAGCACGGATACGCAGTATTTT. Residues: CASSLILGSTDTQYF.

This rearrangement joins TRBV29-1 to TRBJ2-1; no reliable D call. Germline assignment: CDR1 SQVTM and CDR2 ANQGSEA. The V and J ends lost 4 bases and 0 bases respectively, with 10 bases between them. This CDR3 contains 14 residues. CDR3 sequence: CSVGTVSSYNEQFF. The CDR3 DNA reads TGCAGCGTTGGGACGGTGAGCTCCTACAATGAGCAGTTCTTC.

The rearrangement uses TRBV18 and TRBJ2-7; 8 bases are a match to TRBD2. V lost 2 bases to trimming and J lost 7 bases; unmatched junction nucleotides: 10. The V gene's germline CDR1 is KGHSH and CDR2 LQKENI. This CDR3 spans 15 amino acids. The CDR3 nucleotides read TGTGCCAGCTCACCATCTAGCGGGCAGTACAATGAGCAGTACTTC. This gives the protein CASSPSSGQYNEQYF.

This clonotype was seen a few times. This chain connects TRBV5-1 to TRBJ2-6; perhaps D is TRBD1 or TRBD2 (6 bases each). The ends were cut back, 0 bases at V and 12 bases at J, with 7 bases in the middle. The CDR3 runs 12 residues. Germline CDR1 SGHRS, CDR2 YFSETQ. The chain's CDR3 is CASSLEGGVLTF. DNA of the CDR3: TGCGCCAGCAGCTTGGAGGGGGGCGTCCTGACTTTC.

The V gene is TRBV29-1, the J gene TRBJ2-7; TRBD1 might be the D (6 bases). Germline V CDR1 and CDR2: SQVTM, ANQGSEA. CDR3 size: 14 residues. Deletions cut 2 bases from V and 2 bases from J, with 13 bases between. In nucleotides, the CDR3 is TGCAGCGTTGAAAAAAGGGGGAGACCCTACGAGCAGTACTTC. Translation gives CSVEKRGRPYEQYF.

Notes on this clonotype: A much larger clone lies a single base off, so this may be a read error. V and J are TRBV29-1 and TRBJ2-7; D is uncertain. The last part of the DNA fits TRBJ2-5 better; the J call may be wrong. CDR1 and CDR2 (germline): SQVTM, ANQGSEA. This CDR3 is 13 amino acids long. CDR3 region: CSGEGKEWETQYF. The CDR3 nucleotides are TGCAGCGGTGAAGGCAAGGAGTGGGAGACCCAGTACTTC.

The chain has TRBV27 and TRBJ2-7; D is possibly TRBD2 (6 bases). The CDR3 covers 22 residues. Germline-derived CDR1 and CDR2 are MNHEY and SMNVEV (reference sequence). Trimming stripped 0 bases from V and 7 bases from J, with 37 bases between. CDR3 DNA: TGTGCCAGCAGTTTATCGGTAGACGGGAGACTAGTTCGACAGCATAATGACAATGAGCAGTACTTC. As protein: CASSLSVDGRLVRQHNDNEQYF.

This clonotype has more than one count but fewer than ten. The CDR3 protein is CASSPPQGQETQYF. The CDR3 DNA follows: TGTGCCAGCTCACCACCGCAGGGCCAAGAGACCCAGTACTTC. The chain uses TRBV18 and TRBJ2-5; weak D call: TRBD1 (5 bases). Germline assignment: CDR1 KGHSH and CDR2 LQKENI. The CDR3 extends over 14 amino acids. V lost 0 bases and J lost 1, with 6 bases in between.

This chain joins TRBV7-9 and TRBJ2-7; 11 bases line up with TRBD1. This CDR3 comprises 16 residues. V shed 6 bases, J shed 3 bases, and the junction held 10 bases outside the gene matches. Per the germline V gene, CDR1 is SEHNR and CDR2 is FQNEAQ (reference sequence). The CDR3 is CASSPASGTGGYEQYF. For the CDR3, the DNA is TGTGCCAGCAGTCCCGCTAGCGGGACAGGGGGCTACGAGCAGTACTTC.

The chain recombines TRBV4-1 with TRBJ2-1; possibly TRBD2 for D (6 bases). Per germline, CDR1 MGHRA and CDR2 YSYEKL. There are 14 residues in the CDR3. Deletions cut 4 bases from V and 8 bases from J, with 15 bases between. This CDR3 reads CASSPRLVRYEQFF. The CDR3 coding sequence is TGCGCCAGCAGCCCCCGACTAGTTCGGTATGAGCAGTTCTTC.

V gene TRBV21-1 combines with J gene TRBJ2-7; the listed D gene, TRBD1, was not tested against the DNA. TRBV21-1 is shown as a pseudogene. The CDR3 is 12 residues long. CDR3 nucleotides: TGTGCCAGCAGCAATCGGGGGCGCGAGCAGTACTTC. Translation gives CASSNRGREQYF.

CDR3 in DNA: TGCAGCGTTGCCGCGAATGACAACTACGAGCAGTACTTC. Amino acid sequence: CSVAANDNYEQYF. This chain uses TRBV29-1 with TRBJ2-7; D not resolved. V dropped 4 bases and J dropped 3 bases, with 13 bases sitting between them. The CDR3 has 13 amino acids. Germline V gene sequence: CDR1 SQVTM, CDR2 ANQGSEA.

The chain carries TRBV28 and TRBJ1-2; D ambiguous. Germline V gene sequence: CDR1 MDHEN, CDR2 SYDVKM. The V end was cut by 6 bases, the J end by 4 bases, with 21 bases between. The CDR3 contains 16 residues. The CDR3 here is CASSTPPPAHLYGYTF. In nucleotides, the CDR3 is TGTGCCAGCAGCACACCCCCACCGGCTCATCTCTATGGCTACACCTTC.

The chain couples TRBV29-1 to TRBJ1-4; TRBD1 aligns across 12 bases. CDR1 SQVTM and CDR2 ANQGSEA come from the germline V gene. The CDR3 sequence is 16 residues long. Germline trimming cut 6 bases from V and 4 bases from J; bases unmatched to any gene: 9. CDR3 coding DNA: TGCAGCGTCGCCGGGACAGGGGGCGCGATTAATGAAAAACTGTTTTTT. Translation: CSVAGTGGAINEKLFF. The variable domain in full, with the rest retrieved from reference TRBV29-1 and TRBJ1-4, is SAVISQKPSRDICQRGTSLTIQCQVDSQVTMMFWYRQQPGQSLTLIATANQGSEATYESGFVIDKFPISRPNLTFSTLTVSNMSPEDSSIYLCSVAGTGGAINEKLFFGSGTQLSVL.